Presented here are 15 T cell receptor beta chains from one specimen sequenced in a study of CD4 T cells in relation to SARS-CoV-2 and coronaviruses. TCRdb's copy holds only in-frame clones and misses some; the assay was immunoSEQ multiplex PCR. The table has about 25,000 clones, 60% to 85% seen once. No antigen has been identified for these receptors. CD4+ T cells from unexposed donors were obtained before the COVID-19 pandemic (2011-2018). After ten to eleven days of culture, CD4+ T cells were isolated. Sequencing was done on a sample of CD4+ T cells from PBMCs, cultured in vitro. These receptors were taken from a human donor in good health.

J is TRBJ2-5 and V is TRBV9; 11 bases align to TRBD2. The CDR3 covers 17 residues. With V trimmed by 1 base and J by 5 bases, 10 bases remained unmatched. Per the germline V gene, CDR1 is SGDLS and CDR2 is YYNGEE. As DNA, the CDR3 is TGTGCCAGCAGCGTATTTGGTAGCGGGGGGGCGCGGGAGACCCAGTACTTC. Its protein is CASSVFGSGGARETQYF.

The chain employs TRBV3-1 (or the pseudogene TRBV3-2) and TRBJ1-1, with D unclear. The germline CDR1 and CDR2 sequences are LGHDT and YNNKEL (reference sequence). There are 14 residues in the CDR3. Trimming stripped 0 bases from V and 1 base from J, with 6 bases between. CDR3 region: CASSQDHRNTEAFF. CDR3 in DNA: TGTGCCAGCAGCCAAGACCACCGGAACACTGAAGCTTTCTTT.

This clone was seen only a few times. The V and J genes are TRBV4-1 and TRBJ1-2, with D perhaps TRBD1 (5 bases). The CDR3 length is 14 residues. CDR1 is MGHRA, CDR2 YSYEKL, per germline. The V end was cut by 3 bases, the J end by 8 bases, with 16 bases between. The chain's CDR3 is CASSHSAGLRGYTF. The DNA of the CDR3 is TGCGCCAGCAGCCACAGTGCAGGGTTGAGAGGCTACACCTTC.

V and J are TRBV11-2 and TRBJ1-6; no clear D gene. Germline V gene data show CDR1 as SGHAT and CDR2 as FQNNGV. Trimming shortened V by 4 bases and J by 3 bases, and 7 bases separated the two germline ends. There are 14 residues in the CDR3. The CDR3 DNA is TGTGCCAGCAGCTCCGGGAACTATAATTCACCCCTCCACTTT. Its protein product is CASSSGNYNSPLHF.

The chain combines TRBV19 with TRBJ2-3; D ambiguous. The germline gives CDR1 LNHDA, CDR2 SQIVND (reference sequence). The CDR3 is 13 amino acids. V gave up 2 bases and J gave up 3 bases, with 6 bases separating them. In nucleotides, the CDR3 is TGTGCCAGTAGTATATCGCGGACAGATACGCAGTATTTT. It is translated as CASSISRTDTQYF.

In DNA form, the CDR3 reads TGTGCCAGCAGCTTCCTAGACAGGGGGCTAAAAGATACGCAGTATTTT. It is translated as CASSFLDRGLKDTQYF. This chain joins TRBV7-8 and TRBJ2-3; TRBD1 agrees at 10 bases. This CDR3 contains 16 residues. Germline CDR1 and CDR2: SGHVS and FQNEAQ. The V segment lost 3 bases and the J segment 5 bases; nucleotides outside the gene matches: 8.

V gene TRBV6-5 combines with J gene TRBJ1-5; no definite D call. Germline V lookup: CDR1 MNHEY, CDR2 SVGAGI. This CDR3 spans 14 amino acids. V lost 8 bases, J lost 3 bases, and 14 bases lay in between. The CDR3 region is CASSPSGDNQPQHF. The CDR3 bases are TGTGCCAGCTCTCCGAGCGGGGACAATCAGCCCCAGCATTTT.

V usage is TRBV29-1 and J usage is TRBJ1-4; the match to TRBD1 covers 8 bases. V was clipped by 6 bases and J by 5 bases; unmatched bases: 5. This CDR3 spans 13 amino acids. Germline assignment: CDR1 SQVTM and CDR2 ANQGSEA. For the CDR3, the DNA is TGCAGCGTCCGGACAGGGCCAAATGAAAAACTGTTTTTT. This sequence encodes CSVRTGPNEKLFF.

V usage is TRBV4-3 and J usage is TRBJ2-7; 9 nucleotides agree with TRBD1. Trimming cost V 1 base and J 4 bases; bases outside gene matches: 5. This CDR3 comprises 15 residues. CDR1 LGHNA and CDR2 YSLEER come from the germline V gene. Written as DNA, the CDR3 is TGCGCCAGCAGCCAAGGAGAGGGACAGGGATACGAGCAGTACTTC. Its translation is CASSQGEGQGYEQYF.

The chain combines TRBV12-5 with TRBJ1-4; D not certain. Per the germline V gene, CDR1 is LGHNT and CDR2 is FRNRAP. CDR3 size: 12 residues. Trimming pared 2 bases from V and 12 bases from J, leaving 10 bases between. This CDR3 is CASGLFLRELFF. CDR3 nucleotide sequence: TGTGCTAGTGGTTTGTTCCTGAGGGAACTGTTTTTT.

The J gene is TRBJ2-1, the V gene TRBV3-1 (or the pseudogene TRBV3-2); D is unresolved. CDR1 is LGHDT and CDR2 is YNNKEL in the germline V gene (reference sequence). The CDR3 extends over 13 amino acids. Trimming took 0 bases from V and 5 from J, leaving 5 bases between them. CDR3 coding DNA: TGTGCCAGCAGCCAAGATAGGAACAATGAGCAGTTCTTC. Translated, it gives CASSQDRNNEQFF.

The chain combines TRBV6-2 or TRBV6-3 with TRBJ2-4; tentative D call: TRBD1 (5 bases). This CDR3 contains 15 residues. Germline V lookup: CDR1 MNHEY, CDR2 SVGEGT. The V end lost 4 bases, the J end lost 4 bases, and 14 bases lay between the germline ends. CDR3 DNA: TGTGCCAGCAGTTGGATATTAGGGGCTAAAAACATTCAGTACTTC. This encodes CASSWILGAKNIQYF.

The sample holds one count of this clone. This rearrangement joins TRBV28 to TRBJ2-3, with D unresolved. With 2 bases removed from V and 0 bases from J, the gap between germline ends came to 9 bases. The CDR3 has 15 residues. CDR1 and CDR2 from the germline V gene are MDHEN and SYDVKM. The CDR3 is CASSLTRSSTDTQYF. For the CDR3, the DNA is TGTGCCAGCAGTTTAACGCGTTCTAGCACAGATACGCAGTATTTT.

The genes are TRBV29-1 and TRBJ2-1; 7 bases match TRBD1. The ends lost 2 bases at V and 2 bases at J; junction bases unmatched: 3. Germline CDR1 reads SQVTM; CDR2 reads ANQGSEA. There are 14 residues in the CDR3. CDR3 loop: CSVERDRAYNEQFF. Written as DNA, the CDR3 is TGCAGCGTTGAAAGGGACAGAGCCTACAATGAGCAGTTCTTC.

The chain couples TRBV19 to TRBJ1-1; 8 bases fit TRBD1. The CDR3 runs 15 residues. V lost 4 bases to trimming and J lost 2 bases; unmatched junction nucleotides: 6. Germline V gene data show CDR1 as LNHDA and CDR2 as SQIVND (reference sequence). This CDR3 is CASSNRQGSNTEAFF. DNA for the CDR3: TGTGCCAGTAGTAACCGACAGGGGAGCAACACTGAAGCTTTCTTT.